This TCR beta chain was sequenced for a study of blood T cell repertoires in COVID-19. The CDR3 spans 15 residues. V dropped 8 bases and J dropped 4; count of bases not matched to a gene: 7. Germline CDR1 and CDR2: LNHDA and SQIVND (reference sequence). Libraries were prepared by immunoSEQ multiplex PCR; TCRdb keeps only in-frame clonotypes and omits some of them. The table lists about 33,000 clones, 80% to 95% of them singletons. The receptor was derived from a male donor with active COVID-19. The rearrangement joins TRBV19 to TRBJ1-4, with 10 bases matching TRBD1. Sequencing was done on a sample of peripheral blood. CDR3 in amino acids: CASQRQGANNEKLFF. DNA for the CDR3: TGTGCCAGTCAGCGACAGGGGGCTAATAATGAAAAACTGTTTTTT.